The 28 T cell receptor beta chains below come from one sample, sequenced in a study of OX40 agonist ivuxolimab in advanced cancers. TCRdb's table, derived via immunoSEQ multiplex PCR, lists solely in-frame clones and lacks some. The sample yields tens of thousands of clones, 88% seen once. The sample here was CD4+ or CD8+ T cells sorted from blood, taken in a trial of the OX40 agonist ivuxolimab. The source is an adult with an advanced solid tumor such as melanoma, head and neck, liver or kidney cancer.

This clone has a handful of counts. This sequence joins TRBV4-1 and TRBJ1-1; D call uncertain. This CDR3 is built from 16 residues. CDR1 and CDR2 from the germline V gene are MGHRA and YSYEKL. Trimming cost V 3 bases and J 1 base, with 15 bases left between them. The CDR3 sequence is CASSQGGTVGNTEAFF. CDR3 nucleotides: TGCGCCAGCAGCCAGGGCGGCACGGTGGGGAACACTGAAGCTTTCTTT.

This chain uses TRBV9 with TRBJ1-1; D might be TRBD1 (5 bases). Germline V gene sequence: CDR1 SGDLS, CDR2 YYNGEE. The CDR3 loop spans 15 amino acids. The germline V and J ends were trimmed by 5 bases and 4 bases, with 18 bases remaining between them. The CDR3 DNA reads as TGTGCCAGCAGTGTTGACAGCGGTTCGTTCACTGAAGCTTTCTTT. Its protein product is CASSVDSGSFTEAFF. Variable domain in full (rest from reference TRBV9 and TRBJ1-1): DSGVTQTPKHLITATGQRVTLRCSPRSGDLSVYWYQQSLDQGLQFLIQYYNGEERAKGNILERFSAQQFPDLHSELNLSSLELGDSALYFCASSVDSGSFTEAFFGQGTRLTVV.

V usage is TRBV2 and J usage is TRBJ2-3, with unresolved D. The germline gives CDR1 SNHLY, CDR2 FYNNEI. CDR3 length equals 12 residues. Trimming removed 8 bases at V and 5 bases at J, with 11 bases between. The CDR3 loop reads CASGRTVDTQYF. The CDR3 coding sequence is TGTGCCAGCGGGCGGACCGTAGATACGCAGTATTTT. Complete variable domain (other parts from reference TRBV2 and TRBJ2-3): EPEVTQTPSHQVTQMGQEVILRCVPISNHLYFYWYRQILGQKVEFLVSFYNNEISEKSEIFDDQFSVERPDGSNFTLKIRSTKLEDSAMYFCASGRTVDTQYFGPGTRLTVL.

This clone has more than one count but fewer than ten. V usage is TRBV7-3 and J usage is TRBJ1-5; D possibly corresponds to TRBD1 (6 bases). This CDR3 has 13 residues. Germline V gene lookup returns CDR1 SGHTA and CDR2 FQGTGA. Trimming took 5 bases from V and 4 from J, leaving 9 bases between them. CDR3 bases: TGTGCCAGCAGCCCAGGGGATAATCAGCCCCAGCATTTT. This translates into CASSPGDNQPQHF.

CDR3 loop: CASRYQDYEQYF. In nucleotides, the CDR3 is TGTGCCAGCAGATATCAGGACTACGAGCAGTACTTC. The V gene is TRBV6-1, the J gene TRBJ2-7; D ambiguous. The CDR3 has 12 residues. Germline CDR1 is MNHNS and CDR2 is SASEGT. V was cut by 6 bases and J by 3 bases, with 9 bases left in between.

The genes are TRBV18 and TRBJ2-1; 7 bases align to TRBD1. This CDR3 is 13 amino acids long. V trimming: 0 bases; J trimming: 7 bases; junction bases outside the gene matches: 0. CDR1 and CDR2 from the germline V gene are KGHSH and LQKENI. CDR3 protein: CASSPPDRNEQFF. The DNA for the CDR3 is TGTGCCAGCTCACCACCGGACAGGAATGAGCAGTTCTTC. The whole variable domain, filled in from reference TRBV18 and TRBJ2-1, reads NAGVMQNPRHLVRRRGQEARLRCSPMKGHSHVYWYRQLPEEGLKFMVYLQKENIIDESGMPKERFSAEFPKEGPSILRIQQVVRGDSAAYFCASSPPDRNEQFFGPGTRLTVL.

The CDR3 DNA reads TGTGCCAGCTCACCACCACCAAGGGCAGATACGCAGTATTTT. Translation: CASSPPPRADTQYF. The genes are TRBV18 and TRBJ2-3; D uncertain. The V end was cut by 0 bases, the J end by 4 bases, with 8 bases between. Looked up from germline, CDR1 is KGHSH and CDR2 is LQKENI. The CDR3 sequence is 14 residues long.

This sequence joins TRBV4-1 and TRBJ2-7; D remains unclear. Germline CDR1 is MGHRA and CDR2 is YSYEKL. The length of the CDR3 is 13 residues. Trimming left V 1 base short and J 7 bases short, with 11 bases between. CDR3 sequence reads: CASSQVLGWEQYF. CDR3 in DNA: TGCGCCAGCAGCCAAGTTCTGGGTTGGGAGCAGTACTTC.

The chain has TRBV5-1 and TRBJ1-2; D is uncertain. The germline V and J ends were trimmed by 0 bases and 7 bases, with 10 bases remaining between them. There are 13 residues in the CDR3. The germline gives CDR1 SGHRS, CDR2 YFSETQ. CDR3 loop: CASSLEVSSGYTF. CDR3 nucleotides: TGCGCCAGCAGCTTGGAGGTTTCGTCTGGCTACACCTTC.

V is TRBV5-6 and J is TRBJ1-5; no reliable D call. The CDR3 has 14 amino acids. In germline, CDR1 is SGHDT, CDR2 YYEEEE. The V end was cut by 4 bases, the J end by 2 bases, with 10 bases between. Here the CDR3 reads CASSGWVGNQPQHF. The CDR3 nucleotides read TGTGCCAGCAGCGGCTGGGTAGGCAATCAGCCCCAGCATTTT.

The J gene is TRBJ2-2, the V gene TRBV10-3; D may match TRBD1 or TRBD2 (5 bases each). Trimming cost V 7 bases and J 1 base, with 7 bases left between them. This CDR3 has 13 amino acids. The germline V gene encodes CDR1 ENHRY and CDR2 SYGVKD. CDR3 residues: CAITGLNTGELFF. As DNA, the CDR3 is TGTGCCATCACGGGGCTGAACACCGGGGAGCTGTTTTTT.

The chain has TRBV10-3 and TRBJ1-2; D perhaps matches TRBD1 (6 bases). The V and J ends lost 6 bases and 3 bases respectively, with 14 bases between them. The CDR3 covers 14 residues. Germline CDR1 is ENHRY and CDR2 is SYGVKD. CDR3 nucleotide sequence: TGTGCCATCAGACAGGGCACTTTTGACTATGGCTACACCTTC. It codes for CAIRQGTFDYGYTF.

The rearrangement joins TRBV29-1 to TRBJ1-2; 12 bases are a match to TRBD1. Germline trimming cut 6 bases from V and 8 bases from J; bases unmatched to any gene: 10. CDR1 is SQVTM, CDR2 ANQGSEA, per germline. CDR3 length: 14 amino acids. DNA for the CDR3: TGCAGCGTCGCCGTTTCCGGGACAGGGGGCGGCTACACCTTC. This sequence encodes CSVAVSGTGGGYTF.

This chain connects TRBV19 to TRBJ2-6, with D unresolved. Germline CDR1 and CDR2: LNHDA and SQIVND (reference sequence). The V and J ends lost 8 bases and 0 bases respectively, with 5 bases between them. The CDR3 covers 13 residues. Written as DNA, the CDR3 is TGTGCCAGTTACAGCTCTGGGGCCAACGTCCTGACTTTC. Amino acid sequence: CASYSSGANVLTF.

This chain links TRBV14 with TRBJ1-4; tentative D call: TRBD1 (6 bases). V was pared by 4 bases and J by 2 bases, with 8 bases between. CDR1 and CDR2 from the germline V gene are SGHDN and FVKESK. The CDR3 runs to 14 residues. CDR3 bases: TGTGCCAGCAGCCTCAGGGGTACTAATGAAAAACTGTTTTTT. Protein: CASSLRGTNEKLFF.

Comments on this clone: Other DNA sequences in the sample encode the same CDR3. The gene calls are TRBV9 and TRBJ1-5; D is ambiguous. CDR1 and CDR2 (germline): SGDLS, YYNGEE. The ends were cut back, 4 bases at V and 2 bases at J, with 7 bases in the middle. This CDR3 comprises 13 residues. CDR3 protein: CASSPTGNQPQHF. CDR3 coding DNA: TGTGCCAGCAGCCCGACGGGCAATCAGCCCCAGCATTTT.

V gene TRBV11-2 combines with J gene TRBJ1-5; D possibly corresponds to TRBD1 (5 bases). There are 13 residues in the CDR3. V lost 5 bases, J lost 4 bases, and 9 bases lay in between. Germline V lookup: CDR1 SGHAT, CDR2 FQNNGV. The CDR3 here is CASSEGLNQPQHF. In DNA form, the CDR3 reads TGTGCCAGCAGCGAGGGACTAAATCAGCCCCAGCATTTT. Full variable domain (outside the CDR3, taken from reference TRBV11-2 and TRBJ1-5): EAGVAQSPRYKIIEKRQSVAFWCNPISGHATLYWYQQILGQGPKLLIQFQNNGVVDDSQLPKDRFSAERLKGVDSTLKIQPAKLEDSAVYLCASSEGLNQPQHFGDGTRLSIL.

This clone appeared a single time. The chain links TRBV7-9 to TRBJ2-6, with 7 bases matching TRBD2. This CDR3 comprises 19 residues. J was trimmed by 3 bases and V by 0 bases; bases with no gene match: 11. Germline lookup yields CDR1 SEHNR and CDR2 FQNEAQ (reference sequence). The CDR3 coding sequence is TGTGCCAGCAGCTTAGCTGGTGCGGGAGCGTATAGTGGGGCCAACGTCCTGACTTTC. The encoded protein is CASSLAGAGAYSGANVLTF. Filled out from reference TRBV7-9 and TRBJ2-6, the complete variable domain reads DTGVSQNPRHKITKRGQNVTFRCDPISEHNRLYWYRQTLGQGPEFLTYFQNEAQLEKSRLLSDRFSAERPKGSFSTLEIQRTEQGDSAMYLCASSLAGAGAYSGANVLTFGAGSRLTVL.

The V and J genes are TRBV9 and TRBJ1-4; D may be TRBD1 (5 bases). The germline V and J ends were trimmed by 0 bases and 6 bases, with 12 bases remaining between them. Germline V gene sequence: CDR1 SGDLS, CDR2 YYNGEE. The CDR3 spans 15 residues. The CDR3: CASSVGLGAYEKLFF. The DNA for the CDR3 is TGTGCCAGCAGCGTAGGTTTAGGGGCGTATGAAAAACTGTTTTTT.

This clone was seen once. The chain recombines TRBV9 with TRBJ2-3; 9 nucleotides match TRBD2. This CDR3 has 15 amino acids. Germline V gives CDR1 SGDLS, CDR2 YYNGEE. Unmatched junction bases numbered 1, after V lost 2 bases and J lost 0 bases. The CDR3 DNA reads TGTGCCAGCAGCGTTAGCGGGGGAAGCACAGATACGCAGTATTTT. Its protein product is CASSVSGGSTDTQYF.

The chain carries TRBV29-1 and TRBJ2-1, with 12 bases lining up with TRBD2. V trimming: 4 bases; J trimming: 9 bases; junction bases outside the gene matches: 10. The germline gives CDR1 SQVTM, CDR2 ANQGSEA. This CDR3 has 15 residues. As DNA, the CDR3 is TGCAGCGTTGTCTTAGGTCTAGCGGGAGGGGGTGAGCAGTTCTTC. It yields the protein CSVVLGLAGGGEQFF.

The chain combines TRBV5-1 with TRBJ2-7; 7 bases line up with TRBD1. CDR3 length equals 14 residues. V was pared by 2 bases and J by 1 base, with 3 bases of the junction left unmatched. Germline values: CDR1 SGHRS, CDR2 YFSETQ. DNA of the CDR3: TGCGCCAGCAGCTTCGCAGGGGGTTCCTACGAGCAGTACTTC. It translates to CASSFAGGSYEQYF. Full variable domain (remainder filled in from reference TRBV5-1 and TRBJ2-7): KAGVTQTPRYLIKTRGQQVTLSCSPISGHRSVSWYQQTPGQGLQFLFEYFSETQRNKGNFPGRFSGRQFSNSRSEMNVSTLELGDSALYLCASSFAGGSYEQYFGPGTRLTVT.

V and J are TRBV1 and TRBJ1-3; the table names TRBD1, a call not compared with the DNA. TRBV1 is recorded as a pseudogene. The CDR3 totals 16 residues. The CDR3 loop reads CTSRATNRFSGNTIYF. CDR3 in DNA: TGCACCAGCAGGGCTACGAACAGGTTTTCTGGAAACACCATATATTTT.

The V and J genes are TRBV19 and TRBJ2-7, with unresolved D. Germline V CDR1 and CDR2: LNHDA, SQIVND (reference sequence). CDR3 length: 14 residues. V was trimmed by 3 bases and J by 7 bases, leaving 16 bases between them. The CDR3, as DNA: TGTGCCAGTAGTATGGGCAGGCTTAGTCGAGAGCAGTACTTC. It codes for CASSMGRLSREQYF.

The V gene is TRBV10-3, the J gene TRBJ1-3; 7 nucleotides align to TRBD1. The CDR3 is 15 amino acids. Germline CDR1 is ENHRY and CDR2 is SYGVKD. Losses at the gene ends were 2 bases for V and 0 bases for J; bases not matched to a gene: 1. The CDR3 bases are TGTGCCATCAGTGAGCGACAGGGCTCTGGAAACACCATATATTTT. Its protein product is CAISERQGSGNTIYF.

CDR3 amino acids: CASSGSGAGVYQETQYF. The DNA of the CDR3 is TGTGCCAGCAGTGGGTCAGGTGCGGGGGTTTACCAAGAGACCCAGTACTTC. This sequence joins TRBV6-1 and TRBJ2-5, with TRBD2 matching 7 bases. Germline V gene data show CDR1 as MNHNS and CDR2 as SASEGT. The length of the CDR3 is 17 residues. V shed 4 bases and J 0 bases; nucleotides not matched to a gene: 11.

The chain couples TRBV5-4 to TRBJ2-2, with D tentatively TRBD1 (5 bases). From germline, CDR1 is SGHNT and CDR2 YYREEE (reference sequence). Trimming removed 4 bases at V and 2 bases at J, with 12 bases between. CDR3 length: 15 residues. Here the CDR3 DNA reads TGTGCCAGCAGCCCCCTCCAGGGCAACACCGGGGAGCTGTTTTTT. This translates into CASSPLQGNTGELFF.

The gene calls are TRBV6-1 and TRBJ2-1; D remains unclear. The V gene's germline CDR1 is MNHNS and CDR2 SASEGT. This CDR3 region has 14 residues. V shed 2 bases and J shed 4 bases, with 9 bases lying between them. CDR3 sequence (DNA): TGTGCCAGCAGTGAATTTAACCCTTACAATGAGCAGTTCTTC. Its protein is CASSEFNPYNEQFF.